This T cell receptor (beta chain) was retrieved from a study of cytomegalovirus exposure and HLA in healthy donors. Overall study context: Out of 150 million to 200 million T cells, an earlier analysis found around 120 million unique TCR beta sequences in total. Study results and limitations: Presence/absence analyses assumed roughly uniform sequencing depth across donors, which may not hold. Per a later analysis, approximately 16,000 TCR beta sequences showed association with HLA alleles at 0.05 false discovery rate. Generally TCR sequences proved uncommon, though certain public TCRs appeared in numerous donors.

For this clone: The antigen is not known.

Trimming cost V 3 bases and J 4 bases; bases outside gene matches: 7. There are 16 residues in the CDR3. Per the germline V gene, CDR1 is MGHDK and CDR2 is SYGVNS. Use of 60 Vbeta and 13 Jbeta primers characterized the PCR. Generated by immunoSEQ multiplex PCR, the TCRdb table keeps only in-frame clones and is missing some. Of about 160,000 clones listed, 65% to 80% were seen once; the top ten hold about 7.7%. The chain uses TRBV25-1 and TRBJ2-2; 8 positions agree with TRBD2. This receptor was taken from a woman aged 40 to 50 in good health and CMV-seropositive. Sequenced sample: PBMCs. The CDR3 coding sequence is TGTGCCAGCAGTGAGGGACTAGATAGCCTCACCGGGGAGCTGTTTTTT. This sequence encodes CASSEGLDSLTGELFF.